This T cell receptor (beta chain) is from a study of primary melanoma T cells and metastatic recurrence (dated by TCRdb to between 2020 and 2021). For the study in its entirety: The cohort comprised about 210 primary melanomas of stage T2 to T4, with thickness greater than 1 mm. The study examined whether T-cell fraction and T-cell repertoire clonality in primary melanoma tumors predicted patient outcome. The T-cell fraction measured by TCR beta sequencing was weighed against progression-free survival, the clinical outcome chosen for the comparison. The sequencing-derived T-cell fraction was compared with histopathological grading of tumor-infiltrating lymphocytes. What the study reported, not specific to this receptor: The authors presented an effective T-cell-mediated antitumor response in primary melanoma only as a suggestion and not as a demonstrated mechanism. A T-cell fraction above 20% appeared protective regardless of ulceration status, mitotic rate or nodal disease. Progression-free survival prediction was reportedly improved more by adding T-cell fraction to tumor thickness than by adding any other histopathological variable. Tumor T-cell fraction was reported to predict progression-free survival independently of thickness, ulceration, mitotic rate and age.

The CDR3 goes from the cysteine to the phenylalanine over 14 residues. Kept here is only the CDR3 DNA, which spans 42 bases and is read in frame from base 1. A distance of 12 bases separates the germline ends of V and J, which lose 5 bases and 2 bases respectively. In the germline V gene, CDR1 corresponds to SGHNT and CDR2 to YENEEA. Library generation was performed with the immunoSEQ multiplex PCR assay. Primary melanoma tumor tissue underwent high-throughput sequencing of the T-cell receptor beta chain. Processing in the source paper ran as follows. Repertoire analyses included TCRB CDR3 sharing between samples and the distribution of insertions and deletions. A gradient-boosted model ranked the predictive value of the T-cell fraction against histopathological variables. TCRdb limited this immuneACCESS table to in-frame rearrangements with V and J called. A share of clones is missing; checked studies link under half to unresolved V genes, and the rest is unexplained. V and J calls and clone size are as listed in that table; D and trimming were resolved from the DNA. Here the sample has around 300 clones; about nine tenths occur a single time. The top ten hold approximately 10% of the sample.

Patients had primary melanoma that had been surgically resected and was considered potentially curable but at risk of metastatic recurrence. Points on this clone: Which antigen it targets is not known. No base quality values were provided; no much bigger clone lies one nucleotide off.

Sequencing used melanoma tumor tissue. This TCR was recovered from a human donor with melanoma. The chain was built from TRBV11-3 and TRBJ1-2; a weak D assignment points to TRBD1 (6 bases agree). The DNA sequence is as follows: TGTGCCAGCAGCCTACTGGGGGCCAACTATGGCTACACCTTC. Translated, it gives CASSLLGANYGYTF.